This T cell receptor (beta chain) was captured in a study of molecular identifiers for immune sequencing clone quantification. In the study overall: In replicates, the authors split RNA from roughly 20,000 or 100,000 naive CD8 cells five ways and sequenced four.

This clonotype was seen more than once but under ten times. This CDR3 is built from 15 residues. Germline loops: CDR1 DFQATT, CDR2 SNEGSKA (reference sequence). V shed 7 bases, J shed 6 bases, and the junction held 12 bases outside the gene matches. Previously described methods and listed TCR primers produced bulk TCR libraries. One entry per CDR3 protein, called by TCRdb with MiXCR from the PCR reads. The data show hundreds of thousands of distinct CDR3 sequences, with less than 30% seen just once and around 0.78% held by the top ten. This chain uses TRBV20-1 with TRBJ2-7; 13 nucleotides line up with TRBD2. The TCR was taken from a human donor in good health. Some libraries in this study had Jurkat cell RNA spiked in. Sequenced: naive CD8+ T cells from blood, with Jurkat cell RNA spiked in. The subset was: FACS-sorted CD8+CD4-CCR7+CD45RA+ naive T cells. CDR3 in DNA: TGCAGTGTCGCGAAACTAGCGGGAGGGCCCGGCGAGCAGTACTTC. Translating it yields CSVAKLAGGPGEQYF.